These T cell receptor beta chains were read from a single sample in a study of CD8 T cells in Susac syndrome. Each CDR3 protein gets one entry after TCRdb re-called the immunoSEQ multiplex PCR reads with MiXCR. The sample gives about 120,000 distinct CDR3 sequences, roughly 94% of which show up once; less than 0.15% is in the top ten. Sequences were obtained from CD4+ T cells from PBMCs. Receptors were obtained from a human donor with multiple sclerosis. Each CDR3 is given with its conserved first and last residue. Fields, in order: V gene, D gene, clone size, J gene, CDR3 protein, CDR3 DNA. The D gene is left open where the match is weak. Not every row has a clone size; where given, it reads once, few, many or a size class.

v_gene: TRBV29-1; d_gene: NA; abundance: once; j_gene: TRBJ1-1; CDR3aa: CSVVVTLMNTEAFF; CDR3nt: TGCAGCGTTGTGGTAACGCTCATGAACACTGAAGCTTTCTTT
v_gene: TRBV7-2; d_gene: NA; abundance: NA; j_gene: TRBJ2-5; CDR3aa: CASSLNVAVKETQYF; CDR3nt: TGTGCCAGCAGCTTAAATGTGGCAGTAAAAGAGACCCAGTACTTC
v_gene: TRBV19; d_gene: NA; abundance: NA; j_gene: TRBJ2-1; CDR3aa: CASSDRRSSYNEQFF; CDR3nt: TGTGCCAGTAGTGACCGAAGGAGCTCCTACAATGAGCAGTTCTTC
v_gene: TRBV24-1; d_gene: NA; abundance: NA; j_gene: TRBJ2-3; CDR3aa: CATSEGHPDTQYF; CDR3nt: TGTGCCACCAGTGAGGGACACCCAGATACGCAGTATTTT
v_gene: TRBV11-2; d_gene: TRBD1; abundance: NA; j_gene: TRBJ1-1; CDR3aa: CASTNSGQQPMNTEAFF; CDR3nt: TGTGCCAGCACTAACTCGGGACAGCAACCCATGAACACTGAAGCTTTCTTT
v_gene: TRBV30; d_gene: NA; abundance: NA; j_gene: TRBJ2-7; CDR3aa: CAWSGRPASYEQYF; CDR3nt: TGTGCCTGGAGTGGAAGGCCTGCGTCCTACGAGCAGTACTTC
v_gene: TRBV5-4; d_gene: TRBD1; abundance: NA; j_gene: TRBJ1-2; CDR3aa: CASSVGTGGGYTF; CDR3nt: TGTGCCAGCAGCGTCGGGACAGGGGGAGGCTACACCTTC
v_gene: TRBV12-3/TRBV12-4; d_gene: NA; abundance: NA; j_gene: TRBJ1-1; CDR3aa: CASSLVGAAEAFF; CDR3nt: TGTGCCAGCAGTTTAGTGGGGGCAGCTGAAGCTTTCTTT
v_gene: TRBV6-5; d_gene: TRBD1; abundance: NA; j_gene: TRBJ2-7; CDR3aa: CASRYSGQFLTYEQYF; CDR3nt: TGTGCCAGCAGGTACTCGGGACAGTTTTTAACCTACGAGCAGTACTTC
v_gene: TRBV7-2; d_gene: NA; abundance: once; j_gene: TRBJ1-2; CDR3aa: CASSPPGRSYGYTF; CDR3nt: TGTGCCAGCAGCCCCCCAGGGCGTTCCTATGGCTACACCTTC
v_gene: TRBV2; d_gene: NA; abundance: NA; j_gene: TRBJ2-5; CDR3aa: CASSDSGVLETQYF; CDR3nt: TGTGCCAGCAGTGATAGCGGAGTGTTGGAGACCCAGTACTTC
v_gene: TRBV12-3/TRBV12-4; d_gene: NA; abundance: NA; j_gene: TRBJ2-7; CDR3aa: CASSLASGTKRHF; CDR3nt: TGTGCCAGCAGTTTAGCCTCAGGGACGAAACGGCACTTC
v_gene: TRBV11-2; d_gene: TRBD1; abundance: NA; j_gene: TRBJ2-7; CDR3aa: CASRRTGDHEQYF; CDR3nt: TGTGCCAGCAGACGGACAGGGGACCACGAGCAGTACTTC
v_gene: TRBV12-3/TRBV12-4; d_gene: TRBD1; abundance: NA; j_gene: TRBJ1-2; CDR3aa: CASNRQGGDGYTF; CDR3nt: TGTGCCAGCAACCGACAGGGAGGGGACGGCTACACCTTC
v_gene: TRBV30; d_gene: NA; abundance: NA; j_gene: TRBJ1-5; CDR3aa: CAWGVGRDQPQHF; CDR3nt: TGTGCCTGGGGGGTGGGGCGGGATCAGCCCCAGCATTTT
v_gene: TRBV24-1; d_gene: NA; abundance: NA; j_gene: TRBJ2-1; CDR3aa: CATSDSTGALNEQFF; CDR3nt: TGTGCCACCAGTGATTCTACAGGAGCGCTCAATGAGCAGTTCTTC
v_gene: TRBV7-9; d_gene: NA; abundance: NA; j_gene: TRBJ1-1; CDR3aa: CASSYGGRGNTEAFF; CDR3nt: TGTGCCAGCAGCTACGGGGGGCGCGGGAACACTGAAGCTTTCTTT
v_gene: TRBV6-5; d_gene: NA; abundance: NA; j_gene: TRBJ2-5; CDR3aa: CASSSPATQYF; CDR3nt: TGTGCCAGCAGTTCGCCAGCGACCCAGTACTTC
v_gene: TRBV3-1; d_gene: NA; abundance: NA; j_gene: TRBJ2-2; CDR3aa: CASDRGGSATGELFF; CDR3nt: TGTGCCAGTGACCGAGGGGGGAGCGCCACCGGGGAGCTGTTTTTT
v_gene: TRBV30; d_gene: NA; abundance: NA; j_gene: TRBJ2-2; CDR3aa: CAWSEGFATGELFF; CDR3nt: TGTGCCTGGAGTGAGGGTTTTGCTACCGGGGAGCTGTTTTTT
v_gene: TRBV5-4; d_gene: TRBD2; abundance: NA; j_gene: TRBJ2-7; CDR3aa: CASSLEGGPREQYF; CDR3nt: TGTGCCAGCAGCTTAGAGGGAGGGCCGAGGGAGCAGTACTTC
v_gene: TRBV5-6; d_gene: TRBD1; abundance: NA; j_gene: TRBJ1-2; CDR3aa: CASSLRQGRGYTF; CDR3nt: TGTGCCAGCAGCTTAAGACAGGGGCGCGGCTACACCTTC
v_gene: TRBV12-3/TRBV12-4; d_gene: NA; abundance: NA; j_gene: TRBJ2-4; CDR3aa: CASTPEGTSVQYF; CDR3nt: TGTGCCAGCACCCCTGAGGGTACGTCGGTTCAGTACTTC
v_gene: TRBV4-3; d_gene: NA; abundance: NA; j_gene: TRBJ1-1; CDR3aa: CASSQGGVSNTEAFF; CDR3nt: TGCGCCAGCAGCCAAGGCGGGGTCTCCAACACTGAAGCTTTCTTT
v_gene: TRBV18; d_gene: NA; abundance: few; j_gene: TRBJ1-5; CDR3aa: CASSLDRNQPQHF; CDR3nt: TGTGCCAGCTCTCTGGACAGAAATCAGCCCCAGCATTTT
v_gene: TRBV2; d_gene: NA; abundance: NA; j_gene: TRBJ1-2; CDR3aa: CASSGDNSAGGYTF; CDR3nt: TGTGCCAGCAGTGGGGATAACTCGGCGGGCGGCTACACCTTC
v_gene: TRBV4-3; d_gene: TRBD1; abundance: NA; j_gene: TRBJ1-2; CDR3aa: CASSENSQGALAGTGYTF; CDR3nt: TGCGCCAGCAGCGAAAACTCGCAGGGGGCCCTCGCGGGTACTGGCTACACCTTC
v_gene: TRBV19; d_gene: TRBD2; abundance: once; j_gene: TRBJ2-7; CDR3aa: CASTSGGASYEQYF; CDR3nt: TGTGCCAGTACCTCGGGGGGAGCGTCCTACGAGCAGTACTTC
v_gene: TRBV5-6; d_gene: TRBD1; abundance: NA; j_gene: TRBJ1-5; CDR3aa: CASSRDRGGHQPQHF; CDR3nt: TGTGCCAGCAGCCGCGACAGGGGGGGGCATCAGCCCCAGCATTTT
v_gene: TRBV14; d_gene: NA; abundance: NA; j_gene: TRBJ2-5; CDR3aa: CASSQGSQETQYF; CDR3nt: TGTGCCAGCAGCCAAGGGAGCCAAGAGACCCAGTACTTC
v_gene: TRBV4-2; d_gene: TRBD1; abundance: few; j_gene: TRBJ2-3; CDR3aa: CASSAGQGETDTQYF; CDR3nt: TGTGCCAGCAGCGCGGGACAGGGTGAGACAGATACGCAGTATTTT
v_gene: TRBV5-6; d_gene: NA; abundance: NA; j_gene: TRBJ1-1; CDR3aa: CASSQTRAEAFF; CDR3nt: TGTGCCAGCAGCCAGACTCGTGCTGAAGCTTTCTTT
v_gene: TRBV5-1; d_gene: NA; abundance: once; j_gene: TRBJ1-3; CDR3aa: CASSLTSGHGRRNTIYF; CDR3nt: TGCGCCAGCAGCTTGACGTCGGGACACGGCCGAAGAAACACCATATATTTT
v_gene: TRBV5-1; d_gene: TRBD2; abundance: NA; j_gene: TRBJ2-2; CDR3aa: CASSRAGETGELFF; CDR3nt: TGCGCCAGCAGCAGAGCGGGAGAAACCGGGGAGCTGTTTTTT
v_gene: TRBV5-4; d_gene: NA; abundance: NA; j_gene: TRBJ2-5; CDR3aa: CASSLSYGETQYF; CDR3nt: TGTGCCAGCAGCTTATCCTACGGAGAGACCCAGTACTTC
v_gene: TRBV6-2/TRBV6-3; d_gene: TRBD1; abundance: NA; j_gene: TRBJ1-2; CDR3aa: CASSLGQGGGYTF; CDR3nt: TGTGCCAGCAGCCTTGGACAGGGAGGGGGCTACACCTTC
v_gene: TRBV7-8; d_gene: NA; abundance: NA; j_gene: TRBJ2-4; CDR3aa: CASSLGTALAKNIQYF; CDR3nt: TGTGCCAGCAGCTTAGGCACAGCCCTAGCCAAAAACATTCAGTACTTC
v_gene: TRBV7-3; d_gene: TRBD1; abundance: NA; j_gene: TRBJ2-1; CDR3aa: CASSSTGGAYNEQFF; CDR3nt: TGTGCCAGCAGCTCGACAGGGGGAGCCTACAATGAGCAGTTCTTC
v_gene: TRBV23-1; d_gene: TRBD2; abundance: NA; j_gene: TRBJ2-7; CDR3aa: CASSQGLAQRGYEQYF; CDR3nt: TGCGCCAGCAGTCAAGGACTAGCTCAACGTGGCTACGAGCAGTACTTC
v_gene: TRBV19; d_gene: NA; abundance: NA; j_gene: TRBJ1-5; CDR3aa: CASSGVGQPQHF; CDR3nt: TGTGCCAGTAGTGGGGTAGGACAGCCCCAGCATTTT
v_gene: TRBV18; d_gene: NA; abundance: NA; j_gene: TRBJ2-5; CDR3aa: CASSPFGPQETQYF; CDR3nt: TGTGCCAGCTCACCATTCGGACCCCAAGAGACCCAGTACTTC
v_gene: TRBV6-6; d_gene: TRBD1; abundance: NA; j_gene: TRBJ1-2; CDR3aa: CASSYRLGQGDGYTF; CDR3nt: TGTGCCAGCAGTTACCGTCTAGGACAGGGAGATGGCTACACCTTC
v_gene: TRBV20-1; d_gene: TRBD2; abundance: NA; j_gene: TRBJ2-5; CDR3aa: CSARAGGQETQYF; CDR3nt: TGCAGTGCTAGGGCGGGAGGCCAGGAGACCCAGTACTTC
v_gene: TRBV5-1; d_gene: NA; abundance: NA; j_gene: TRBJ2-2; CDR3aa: CASSLGAGDTGELFF; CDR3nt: TGCGCCAGCAGCTTGGGTGCCGGAGACACCGGGGAGCTGTTTTTT
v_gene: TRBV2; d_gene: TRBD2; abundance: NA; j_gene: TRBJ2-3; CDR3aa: CASSEAPSYGGSTDTQYF; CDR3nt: TGTGCCAGCAGTGAAGCACCTTCGTACGGGGGGAGCACAGATACGCAGTATTTT
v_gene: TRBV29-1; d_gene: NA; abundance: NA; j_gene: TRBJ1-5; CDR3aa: CSVEDRAGPQHF; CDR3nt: TGCAGCGTTGAAGATCGGGCAGGGCCCCAGCATTTT
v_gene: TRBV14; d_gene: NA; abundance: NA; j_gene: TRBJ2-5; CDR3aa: CASSPLSGETQYF; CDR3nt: TGTGCCAGCAGTCCCCTTTCGGGGGAGACCCAGTACTTC
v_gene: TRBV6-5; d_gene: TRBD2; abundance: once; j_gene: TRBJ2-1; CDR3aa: CASSFLAAANNEQFF; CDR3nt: TGTGCCAGCAGTTTCCTAGCGGCAGCCAACAATGAGCAGTTCTTC
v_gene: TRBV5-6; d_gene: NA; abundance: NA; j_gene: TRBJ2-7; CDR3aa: CASSLLGLEQYF; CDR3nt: TGTGCCAGCAGCTTGTTGGGCCTCGAGCAGTACTTC
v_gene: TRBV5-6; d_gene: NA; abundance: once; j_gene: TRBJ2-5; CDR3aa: CASSRGGIQETQYF; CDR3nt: TGTGCCAGCAGCAGAGGGGGTATCCAAGAGACCCAGTACTTC
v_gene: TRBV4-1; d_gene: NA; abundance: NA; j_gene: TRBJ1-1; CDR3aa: CASSQDALRTEAFF; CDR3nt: TGCGCCAGCAGCCAAGATGCATTACGAACTGAAGCTTTCTTT
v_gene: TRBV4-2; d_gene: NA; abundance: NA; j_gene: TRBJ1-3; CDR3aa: CASSQGLTIYF; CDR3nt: TGTGCCAGCAGCCAAGGCCTGACCATATATTTT
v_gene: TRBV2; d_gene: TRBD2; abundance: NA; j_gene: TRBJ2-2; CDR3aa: CASSEEAGGDTGELFF; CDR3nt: TGTGCCAGCAGTGAAGAAGCGGGGGGCGACACCGGGGAGCTGTTTTTT